What follows are 9 T cell receptor beta chains derived from one specimen sequenced in a study of CD8+ T cells in alopecia areata. TCR sequencing used cDNA made by reverse transcription of extracted RNA. Assay: immunoSEQ multiplex PCR; the TCRdb copy retains only in-frame clones and omits some. This sample has 110,000 or so clones, with around 59% found just once. Material for sequencing was CD8+ T cells sorted from blood. The origin of the receptors is a human donor in good health.

This clone was counted only a few times. This chain links TRBV2 with TRBJ2-7; D unclear. The CDR3 extends over 14 amino acids. The ends were cut back, 0 bases at V and 2 bases at J, with 8 bases in the middle. CDR1 is SNHLY, CDR2 FYNNEI, per germline. The CDR3 reads CASSEAQPTYEQYF. As DNA, the CDR3 is TGTGCCAGCAGTGAAGCGCAGCCAACCTACGAGCAGTACTTC. The whole variable domain, filled in from reference TRBV2 and TRBJ2-7, reads EPEVTQTPSHQVTQMGQEVILRCVPISNHLYFYWYRQILGQKVEFLVSFYNNEISEKSEIFDDQFSVERPDGSNFTLKIRSTKLEDSAMYFCASSEAQPTYEQYFGPGTRLTVT.

The chain employs TRBV30 and TRBJ2-2; 7 bases are a match to TRBD1. The CDR3 runs 20 residues. The V segment lost 3 bases and the J segment 12 bases; nucleotides outside the gene matches: 31. Per germline, CDR1 GTSNPN and CDR2 SVGIG (reference sequence). The CDR3 coding sequence is TGTGCCTGGAGGGGTCGACAGGGATCAATGGTGTTCGTACCAACCGTCAAGCTGTTTTTT. Translation gives CAWRGRQGSMVFVPTVKLFF.

V gene TRBV28 combines with J gene TRBJ2-7, with a tentative D call TRBD2 (5 bases). Germline values: CDR1 MDHEN, CDR2 SYDVKM. Trimming removed 4 bases from V and 0 bases from J, with 7 bases in between. The CDR3 spans 13 residues. The CDR3 DNA reads as TGTGCCAGCAGTTACGGGGACTCCTACGAGCAGTACTTC. Its translation: CASSYGDSYEQYF.

This clone was observed a few times. The rearrangement uses TRBV19 and TRBJ2-1; D gene ambiguous. The CDR3 spans 14 residues. Germline CDR1 reads LNHDA; CDR2 reads SQIVND (reference sequence). V dropped 2 bases and J dropped 7 bases, with 12 bases sitting between them. The CDR3 DNA is TGTGCCAGTAGTATATCGGCAGCTGGGAATGAGCAGTTCTTC. Its protein product is CASSISAAGNEQFF. Complete variable domain (other parts from reference TRBV19 and TRBJ2-1): DGGITQSPKYLFRKEGQNVTLSCEQNLNHDAMYWYRQDPGQGLRLIYYSQIVNDFQKGDIAEGYSVSREKKESFPLTVTSAQKNPTAFYLCASSISAAGNEQFFGPGTRLTVL.

The chain links TRBV7-9 to TRBJ2-7; D could derive from TRBD1 or TRBD2 (5 bases each). Germline-derived CDR1 and CDR2 are SEHNR and FQNEAQ (reference sequence). The CDR3 loop spans 14 amino acids. V lost 5 bases and J 2 bases, leaving 13 bases between the germline ends. CDR3: CASSPGAVTYEQYF. Written as DNA, the CDR3 is TGTGCCAGCAGCCCCGGGGCAGTAACCTACGAGCAGTACTTC.

This clone showed up just once. V usage is TRBV30 and J usage is TRBJ2-6; D might be TRBD1 (6 bases). Trimming left V 2 bases short and J 3 bases short, with 8 bases between. Germline values: CDR1 GTSNPN, CDR2 SVGIG (reference sequence). The CDR3 totals 14 residues. This CDR3 is CAWSQGSGANVLTF. DNA for the CDR3: TGTGCCTGGAGTCAGGGGAGTGGGGCCAACGTCCTGACTTTC.

The rearrangement links TRBV29-1 to TRBJ2-7; D perhaps matches TRBD1 (5 bases). CDR3 length: 11 amino acids. V lost 7 bases and J 3 bases, leaving 10 bases between the germline ends. CDR1 SQVTM and CDR2 ANQGSEA come from the germline V gene. The CDR3 loop is CSATDSYEQYF. The CDR3, as DNA: TGCAGCGCTACCGACAGCTACGAGCAGTACTTC.

DNA for the CDR3: TGCGCCAGCAGCCAAGATTTTACGGACAGGGCGAATGAGCAGTTCTTC. Amino acid sequence: CASSQDFTDRANEQFF. The chain is built from TRBV4-3 and TRBJ2-1; TRBD1 matches at 8 bases. V gave up 0 bases and J gave up 7 bases; unmatched junction bases: 8. CDR1 and CDR2 (germline): LGHNA, YSLEER. CDR3 length equals 16 residues.

V usage is TRBV9 and J usage is TRBJ1-2, with a weak D call TRBD1 (5 bases). CDR3 length: 14 residues. V gave up 0 bases and J gave up 6 bases, with 12 bases separating them. The germline CDR1 and CDR2 sequences are SGDLS and YYNGEE. CDR3 DNA: TGTGCCAGCAGCGTAGAAGGGGCGAATGATGGCTACACCTTC. Protein sequence: CASSVEGANDGYTF.